This T cell receptor beta chain was sequenced for a study of blood T cell repertoires in COVID-19. Study in general: COVID-19 samples collected from the United States, Italy and Spain covered acute and convalescent phases. From T cells, B-cell-depleted T cells, or PBMCs came the material, which was cDNA or gDNA.

Study processing details: Reference gene primers were amplified, and this amplification served to estimate nucleated cell counts. Clones were read by immunoSEQ multiplex PCR, and TCRdb kept only the in-frame ones, dropping some. That table furnishes V, J and clone size, whereas the DNA furnished D and trimming. The repertoire holds about 220,000 clones, roughly four fifths seen once, with 5.2% in the top ten. Germline loops: CDR1 SQVTM, CDR2 ANQGSEA. The CDR3 is 17 residues long. Trimming at V came to 4 bases and at J to 2 bases, leaving 15 bases not matched to a gene. Enrollment of patients from Seattle took place during active infection, with longitudinal follow-up.

This rearrangement joins TRBV29-1 to TRBJ2-7; 9 bases align to TRBD2. The material sequenced was peripheral blood. The sequence came from a woman between 65 and 79 years old with COVID-19, enrolled during active disease. The CDR3 loop reads CSVVWIKSGRTAYEQYF. CDR3 sequence (DNA): TGCAGCGTTGTATGGATTAAGAGCGGGAGGACTGCCTACGAGCAGTACTTC.